Below, 15 T cell receptor beta chains from the same sample are listed, as sequenced in a study of T-cell reconstitution after alpha-beta-depleted transplantation in children. The TCRbeta library incorporated unique molecular identifiers. TCRdb independently ran MiXCR on the PCR reads; one entry per CDR3 protein. The table has a few hundred thousand distinct CDR3 sequences, under 30% seen once; the top ten hold around 4.8%. The material sequenced was PBMCs, mostly from graft donor cells, taken 360 days after TCRalphabeta/CD19-depleted stem cell transplant. These receptor sequences come from a female patient aged 2 to 10 who had a stem cell transplant for congenital amegakaryocytic thrombocytopenia, so the T cells may come from the graft donor.

The count of this clonotype is one. The chain carries TRBV7-2 and TRBJ2-3; TRBD2 agrees at 8 bases. J lost 4 bases, V lost 5 bases, and 11 bases had no gene match. Germline CDR1 and CDR2: SGHTA and FQGNSA. The CDR3 sequence is 16 residues long. CDR3 bases: TGTGCCAGCAGCCCCTACTATAGCGGGGTATCAGATACGCAGTATTTT. As protein: CASSPYYSGVSDTQYF.

This clonotype has more than one count but fewer than ten. The V gene is TRBV4-2, the J gene TRBJ2-2, with D perhaps matching TRBD2 (6 bases). The CDR3 consists of 16 residues. V lost 4 bases and J 7 bases, leaving 19 bases between the germline ends. In germline, CDR1 is LGHNA, CDR2 YNFKEQ. CDR3 coding DNA: TGTGCCAGCAGCCCAATACTCGAGCTGCGGGGCGGGGAGCTGTTTTTT. This sequence encodes CASSPILELRGGELFF.

This chain joins TRBV20-1 and TRBJ1-5; D call uncertain. V lost 3 bases, J lost 0 bases, and 9 bases lay in between. The CDR3 is made up of 14 amino acids. Germline V gene sequence: CDR1 DFQATT, CDR2 SNEGSKA (reference sequence). CDR3 residues: CSARRTGSNQPQHF. Written as DNA, the CDR3 is TGCAGTGCTAGGAGGACGGGTAGCAATCAGCCCCAGCATTTT.

The genes are TRBV7-8 and TRBJ2-7, with 9 bases fitting TRBD2. This CDR3 comprises 15 residues. The V and J ends lost 5 bases and 3 bases, in that order; junction bases with no gene match: 8. The germline gives CDR1 SGHVS, CDR2 FQNEAQ. DNA of the CDR3: TGTGCCAGCAGCCCCTCAAGCGGGAGGAACTACGAGCAGTACTTC. It codes for CASSPSSGRNYEQYF.

The chain recombines TRBV20-1 with TRBJ2-6; maybe TRBD1 (6 bases). Between the trimmed V and J ends, which lost 5 bases and 1 base, there was a span of 12 bases. This CDR3 contains 15 residues. Germline CDR1 is DFQATT and CDR2 is SNEGSKA (reference sequence). CDR3 protein: CSAPGVRSGANVLTF. Here the CDR3 DNA reads TGCAGTGCTCCAGGGGTAAGGTCTGGGGCCAACGTCCTGACTTTC.

Many counts were recorded for this clonotype. The CDR3 DNA reads as TGCGCCAGCAGCCAAATTTTCACCGGGAGCAATCAGCCCCAGCATTTT. Amino acids: CASSQIFTGSNQPQHF. This chain links TRBV4-1 with TRBJ1-5; D unclear. CDR1 is MGHRA and CDR2 is YSYEKL in the germline V gene. This CDR3 spans 16 amino acids. Trimming stripped 2 bases from V and 1 base from J, with 12 bases between.

This sequence joins TRBV6-2 or TRBV6-3 and TRBJ2-3; TRBD2 might be the D (6 bases). Deletions cut 2 bases from V and 1 base from J, with 13 bases between. In germline, CDR1 is MNHEY, CDR2 SVGEGT. The CDR3 covers 16 residues. The CDR3 region is CASSYPTAGRTDTQYF. For the CDR3, the DNA is TGTGCCAGCAGTTACCCGACCGCGGGGCGCACAGATACGCAGTATTTT.

There are a few counts of this clonotype. The V and J genes are TRBV7-2 and TRBJ1-2; D is uncertain. This CDR3 region has 12 residues. Germline V CDR1 and CDR2: SGHTA, FQGNSA. V lost 1 base and J 4 bases, leaving 4 bases between the germline ends. CDR3 residues: CASSLGVYGYTF. The DNA for the CDR3 is TGTGCCAGCAGCTTAGGGGTCTATGGCTACACCTTC.

The gene calls are TRBV7-8 and TRBJ1-2, with D possibly being TRBD1 (5 bases). This CDR3 has 14 amino acids. The V and J ends lost 5 bases and 4 bases respectively, with 14 bases between them. CDR1 is SGHVS, CDR2 FQNEAQ, per germline. DNA for the CDR3: TGTGCCAGCAGCAGATCCGACAGCGTCTATGGCTACACCTTC. It encodes CASSRSDSVYGYTF.

This clonotype was picked up one time. The chain recombines TRBV2 with TRBJ1-2, with D maybe TRBD1 (5 bases). The germline gives CDR1 SNHLY, CDR2 FYNNEI. The CDR3 covers 14 residues. V was cut by 2 bases and J by 4 bases, with 11 bases left in between. DNA of the CDR3: TGTGCCAGCAGTGAATTGCGGGGGACCTATGGCTACACCTTC. As protein: CASSELRGTYGYTF.

This clonotype was observed at least ten times. The chain's CDR3 is CASSSSIIRDREAYNEQFF. The CDR3 DNA reads TGTGCCAGCAGTTCAAGTATAATCCGGGACAGGGAGGCCTACAATGAGCAGTTCTTC. This rearrangement joins TRBV28 to TRBJ2-1, with 9 bases aligning to TRBD1. The V gene's germline CDR1 is MDHEN and CDR2 SYDVKM. Germline trimming cut 4 bases from V and 2 bases from J; bases unmatched to any gene: 15. This CDR3 has 19 amino acids.

This clonotype occurred a few times. CDR3 nucleotides: TGTGCCAGCAGTACCCCTGACTGGGGGGCCCAAAACATTCAGTACTTC. It translates to CASSTPDWGAQNIQYF. The chain recombines TRBV6-2 or TRBV6-3 with TRBJ2-4; D might be TRBD1 or TRBD2, each matching 6 bases. The germline V gene encodes CDR1 MNHEY and CDR2 SVGEGT. The ends were cut back, 5 bases at V and 5 bases at J, with 19 bases in the middle. The CDR3 runs 16 residues.

The rearrangement joins TRBV7-6 to TRBJ2-1; D remains ambiguous. V was clipped by 4 bases and J by 3 bases, with 19 bases between them. This CDR3 is built from 17 residues. CDR1 is SGHVS and CDR2 is FNYEAQ in the germline V gene. The CDR3 DNA reads TGTGCCAGCAGCTCTCCTGACCCCCAGGCCAACTACAATGAGCAGTTCTTC. Translating gives CASSSPDPQANYNEQFF.

J is TRBJ1-1 and V is TRBV20-1; 8 bases are a match to TRBD1. This CDR3 is built from 14 residues. V was pared by 3 bases and J by 11 bases, with 14 bases of the junction left unmatched. Germline V gene sequence: CDR1 DFQATT, CDR2 SNEGSKA (reference sequence). The CDR3 loop is CSASSLGQGAWAFF. Written as DNA, the CDR3 is TGCAGTGCTAGCTCTTTGGGGCAGGGGGCTTGGGCTTTCTTT.

J is TRBJ2-3 and V is TRBV19, with D unresolved. V gave up 4 bases and J gave up 3 bases, with 14 bases separating them. This CDR3 has 15 residues. Germline loops: CDR1 LNHDA, CDR2 SQIVND (reference sequence). The CDR3 spells CASSKDPVRTDTQYF. The CDR3 region has the DNA TGTGCCAGTAGTAAAGACCCGGTGAGGACAGATACGCAGTATTTT.